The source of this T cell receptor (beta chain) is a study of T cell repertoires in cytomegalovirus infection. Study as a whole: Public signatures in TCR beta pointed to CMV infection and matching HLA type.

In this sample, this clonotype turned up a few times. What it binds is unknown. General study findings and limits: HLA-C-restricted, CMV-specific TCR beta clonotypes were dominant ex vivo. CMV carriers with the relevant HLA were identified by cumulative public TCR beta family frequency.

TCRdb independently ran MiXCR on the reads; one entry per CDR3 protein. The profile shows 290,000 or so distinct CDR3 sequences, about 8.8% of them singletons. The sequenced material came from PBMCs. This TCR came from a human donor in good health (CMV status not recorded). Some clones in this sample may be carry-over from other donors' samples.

In nucleotides, the CDR3 is TGTGCCAGCAGTTTAGGGAGGGGCTACGAGCAGTACTTC. It codes for CASSLGRGYEQYF. The chain carries TRBV27 and TRBJ2-7; TRBD2 aligns across 7 bases. There are 13 residues in the CDR3. Germline V gene sequence: CDR1 MNHEY, CDR2 SMNVEV (reference sequence). Unmatched junction bases numbered 1, after V lost 2 bases and J lost 3 bases.